This TCR beta chain emerged from a study of blood T cell repertoires in COVID-19. Background on the study: Samples of COVID-19 (acute and convalescent) were obtained from the United States, Italy and Spain. PBMCs, B-cell-depleted T cells, or T cells provided the cDNA or gDNA that made up the material.

V was cut by 3 bases and J by 0 bases, with 15 bases left in between. The CDR3 is 16 residues long. Germline CDR1 and CDR2: DFQATT and SNEGSKA (reference sequence). Study processing details: Using reference gene primer amplification, nucleated cell counts were estimated. Profiled with immunoSEQ multiplex PCR; TCRdb holds only in-frame clones, not every one. V and J calls plus clone size are reproduced from that table; the DNA served to infer D and trimming. The sample lists about 200,000 clones, 80% to 90% occurring once. Source material: peripheral blood. This TCR was recovered from a woman aged 45-65 years with active or convalescent COVID-19. V and J are TRBV20-1 and TRBJ2-1; tentative D call: TRBD1 (6 bases). DNA of the CDR3: TGCAGTGCTAGTGGCCAAAGGGGGAGCTCCTACAATGAGCAGTTCTTC. Protein sequence: CSASGQRGSSYNEQFF.